Included here is one T cell receptor beta chain sequence, with context. Its antigen is not identified. The source of the sample is a study of blood T cells in healthy people across ages. Study observations and caveats: Since the PBMCs were unsorted, naive and antigen-experienced cells could not be conclusively compared.

Germline V gene lookup returns CDR1 SGHDN and CDR2 FVKESK. With V trimmed by 8 bases and J by 5 bases, 1 base remained unmatched. The CDR3 consists of 13 residues. A second PCR of roughly 7 to 11 cycles used a sample-barcoded 5' primer and a J-beta primer mix. The template-switch adaptor was a 5' adaptor with 12 random nucleotides. It tagged each cDNA molecule. TCRdb called the 5' RACE reads again in MiXCR, with one record for every CDR3 protein. The sample gives just under 750,000 distinct CDR3 sequences, over 20% of which show up once; roughly 22% is in the top ten. The genes are TRBV14 and TRBJ2-2; 11 bases line up with TRBD1. This TCR derives from a man in his 70s in good health. Sample: blood. In DNA, the CDR3 is TGTGCCAGCCGGGACAGGGGGACCGGGGAGCTGTTTTTT. Amino acid sequence: CASRDRGTGELFF.